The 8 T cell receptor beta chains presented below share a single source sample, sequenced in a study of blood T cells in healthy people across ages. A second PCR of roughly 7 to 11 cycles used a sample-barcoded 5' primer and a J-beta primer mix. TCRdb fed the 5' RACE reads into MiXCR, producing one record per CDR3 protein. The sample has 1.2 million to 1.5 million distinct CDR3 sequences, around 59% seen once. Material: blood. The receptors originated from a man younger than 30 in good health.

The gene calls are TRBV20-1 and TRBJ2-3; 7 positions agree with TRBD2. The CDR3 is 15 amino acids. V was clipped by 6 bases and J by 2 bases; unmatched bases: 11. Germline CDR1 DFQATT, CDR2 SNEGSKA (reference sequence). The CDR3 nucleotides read TGCAGTGCCCCGTTCCGGCGGGGGAACACAGATACGCAGTATTTT. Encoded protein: CSAPFRRGNTDTQYF.

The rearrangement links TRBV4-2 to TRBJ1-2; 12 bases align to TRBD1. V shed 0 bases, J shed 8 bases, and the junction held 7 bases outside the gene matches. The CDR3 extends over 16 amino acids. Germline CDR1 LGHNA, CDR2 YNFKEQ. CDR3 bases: TGTGCCAGCAGCCAAGACGGGGGACAGGGGGCCTACGGCTACACCTTC. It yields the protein CASSQDGGQGAYGYTF.

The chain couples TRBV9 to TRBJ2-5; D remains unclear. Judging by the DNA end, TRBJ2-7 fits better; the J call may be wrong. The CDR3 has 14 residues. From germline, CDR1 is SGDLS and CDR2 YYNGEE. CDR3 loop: CASSVGVEPYEQYF. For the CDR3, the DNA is TGTGCCAGCAGCGTAGGGGTCGAACCCTACGAGCAGTACTTC.

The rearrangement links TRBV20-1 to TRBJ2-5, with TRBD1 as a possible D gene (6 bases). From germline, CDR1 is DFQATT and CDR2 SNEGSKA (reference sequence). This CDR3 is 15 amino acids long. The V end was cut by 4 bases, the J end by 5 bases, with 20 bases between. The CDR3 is CSAKGGTPGWETQYF. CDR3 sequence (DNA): TGCAGTGCTAAAGGGGGAACCCCAGGCTGGGAGACCCAGTACTTC.

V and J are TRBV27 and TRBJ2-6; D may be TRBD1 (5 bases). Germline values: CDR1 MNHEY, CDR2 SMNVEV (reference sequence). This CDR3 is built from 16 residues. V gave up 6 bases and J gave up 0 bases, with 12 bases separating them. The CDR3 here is CASRTVLASGANVLTF. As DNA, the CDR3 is TGTGCCAGCAGGACAGTATTAGCCTCTGGGGCCAACGTCCTGACTTTC.

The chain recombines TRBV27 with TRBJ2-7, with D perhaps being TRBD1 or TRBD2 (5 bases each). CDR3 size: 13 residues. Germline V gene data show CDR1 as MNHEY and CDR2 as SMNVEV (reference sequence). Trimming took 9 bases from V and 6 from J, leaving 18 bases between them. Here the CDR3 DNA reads TGTGCCAGTGGGGCGGGCTTTATGCGCGAGCAGTACTTC. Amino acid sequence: CASGAGFMREQYF.

CDR3 bases: TGTGCCAGCAGTTCCCTAGCGGGATTGGTCGATGAGCAGTTCTTC. Translating it yields CASSSLAGLVDEQFF. V usage is TRBV6-6 and J usage is TRBJ2-1; TRBD2 agrees at 9 bases. J lost 8 bases, V lost 4 bases, and 9 bases had no gene match. The germline V gene encodes CDR1 MNHNY and CDR2 SVGAGI (reference sequence). The length of the CDR3 is 15 residues.

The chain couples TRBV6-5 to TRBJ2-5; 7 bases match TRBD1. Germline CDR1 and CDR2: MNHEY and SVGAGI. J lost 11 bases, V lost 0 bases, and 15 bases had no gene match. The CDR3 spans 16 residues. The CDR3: CASSYSTAMGQGEQYF. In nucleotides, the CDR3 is TGTGCCAGCAGTTACTCGACAGCGATGGGGCAGGGGGAGCAGTACTTC.